The T cell receptor beta chain described here comes from a study of control samples from healthy donors and cancer patients. Only in-frame clones appear in the TCRdb table, and some are missing; sequencing was by immunoSEQ multiplex PCR. The data hold 100,000 or so clones, with about 91% observed a single time. Germline-derived CDR1 and CDR2 are LGHNA and YNFKEQ. V was clipped by 2 bases and J by 6 bases; unmatched bases: 6. This CDR3 comprises 15 residues. The source of this sequence is a woman aged 18-29 years in good health. Sequenced material: blood. This chain uses TRBV4-2 with TRBJ2-1; TRBD2 agrees at 8 bases. As DNA, the CDR3 is TGTGCCAGCAGCCAATTGATAGCGGGAAGCAATGAGCAGTTCTTC. Translated, it gives CASSQLIAGSNEQFF.